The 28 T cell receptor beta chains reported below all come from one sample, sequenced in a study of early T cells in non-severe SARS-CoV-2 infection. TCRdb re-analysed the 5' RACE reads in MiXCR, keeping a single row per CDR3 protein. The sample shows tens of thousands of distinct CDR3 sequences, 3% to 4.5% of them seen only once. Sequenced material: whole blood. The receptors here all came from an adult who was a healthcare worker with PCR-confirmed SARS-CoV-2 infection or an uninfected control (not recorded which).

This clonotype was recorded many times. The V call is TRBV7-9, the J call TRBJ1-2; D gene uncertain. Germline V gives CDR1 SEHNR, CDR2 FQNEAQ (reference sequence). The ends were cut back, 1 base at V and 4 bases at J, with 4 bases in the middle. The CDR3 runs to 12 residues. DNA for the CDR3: TGTGCCAGCAGCTTAGAACGCTATGGCTACACCTTC. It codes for CASSLERYGYTF.

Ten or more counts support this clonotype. The CDR3 nucleotides read TGCAGTGCCCTCCAGCCAGCGGGAGGGACCTACGAGCAGTACTTC. It specifies CSALQPAGGTYEQYF. V gene TRBV20-1 combines with J gene TRBJ2-7, with TRBD2 matching 10 bases. Looked up from germline, CDR1 is DFQATT and CDR2 is SNEGSKA (reference sequence). The V gene end was trimmed by 6 bases and the J gene end by 2 bases; junction bases not matched to a gene: 10. This CDR3 is built from 15 residues.

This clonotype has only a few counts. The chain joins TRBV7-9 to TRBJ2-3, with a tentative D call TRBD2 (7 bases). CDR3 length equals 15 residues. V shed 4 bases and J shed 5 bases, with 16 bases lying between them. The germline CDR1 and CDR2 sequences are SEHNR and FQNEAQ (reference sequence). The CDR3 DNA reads TGTGCCAGCAGCTGGACTAGGGGGGCGGGAGATACGCAGTATTTT. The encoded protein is CASSWTRGAGDTQYF.

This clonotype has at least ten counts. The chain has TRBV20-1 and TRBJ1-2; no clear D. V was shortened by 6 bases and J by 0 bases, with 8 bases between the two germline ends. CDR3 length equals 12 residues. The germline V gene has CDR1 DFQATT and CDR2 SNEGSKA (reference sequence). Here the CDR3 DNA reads TGCAGTGCGGTCGGGGCTAACTATGGCTACACCTTC. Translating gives CSAVGANYGYTF.

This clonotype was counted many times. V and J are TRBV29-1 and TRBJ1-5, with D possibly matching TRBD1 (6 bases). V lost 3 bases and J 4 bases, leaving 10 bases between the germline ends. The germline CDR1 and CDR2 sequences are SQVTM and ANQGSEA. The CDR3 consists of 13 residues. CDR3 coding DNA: TGCAGCGTTGATTTGGGGGCAAATCAGCCCCAGCATTTT. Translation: CSVDLGANQPQHF.

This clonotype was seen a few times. The CDR3 is CASSLYGTGILVDPPGVYEQYV. The CDR3 DNA reads as TGTGCCAGCAGTTTGTACGGGACAGGGATTCTGGTGGACCCTCCGGGGGTGTACGAGCAGTACGTC. The chain is built from TRBV28 and TRBJ2-7, with 9 bases aligning to TRBD1. Trimming at V came to 3 bases and at J to 4 bases, leaving 28 bases not matched to a gene. The CDR3 contains 22 residues. CDR1 is MDHEN, CDR2 SYDVKM, per germline.

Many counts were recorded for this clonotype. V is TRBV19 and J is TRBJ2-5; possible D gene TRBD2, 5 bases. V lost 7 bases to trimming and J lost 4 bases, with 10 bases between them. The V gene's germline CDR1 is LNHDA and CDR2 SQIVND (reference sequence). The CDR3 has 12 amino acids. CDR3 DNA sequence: TGTGCCAGTAAGAGGGTTGGAGAGACCCAGTACTTC. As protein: CASKRVGETQYF.

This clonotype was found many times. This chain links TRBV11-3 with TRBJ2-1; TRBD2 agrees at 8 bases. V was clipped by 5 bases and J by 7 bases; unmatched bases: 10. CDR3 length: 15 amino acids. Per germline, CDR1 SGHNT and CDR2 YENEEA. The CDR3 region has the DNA TGTGCCAGCAGCCACGTCGGAGCGGGAGCGAATGAGCAGTTCTTC. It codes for CASSHVGAGANEQFF.

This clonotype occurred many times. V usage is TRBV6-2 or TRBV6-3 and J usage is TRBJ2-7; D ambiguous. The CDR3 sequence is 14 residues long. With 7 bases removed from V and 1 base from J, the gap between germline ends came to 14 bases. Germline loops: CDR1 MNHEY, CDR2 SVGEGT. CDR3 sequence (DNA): TGTGCCAGCAATCTTATGGACCCTTCCTACGAGCAGTACGTC. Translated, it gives CASNLMDPSYEQYV.

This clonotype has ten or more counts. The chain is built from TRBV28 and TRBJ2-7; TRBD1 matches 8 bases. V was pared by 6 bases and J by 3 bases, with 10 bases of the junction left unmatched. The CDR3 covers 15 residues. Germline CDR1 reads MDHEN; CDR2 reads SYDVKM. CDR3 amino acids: CASSLSPGTGYEQYF. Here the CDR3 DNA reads TGTGCCAGCAGCCTTTCACCGGGGACAGGCTACGAGCAGTACTTC.

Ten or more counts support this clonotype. CDR3 region: CASSESAGRPGRTEAFF. For the CDR3, the DNA is TGTGCCAGCAGTGAAAGTGCGGGGCGCCCCGGAAGGACTGAAGCTTTCTTT. The V gene is TRBV6-1, the J gene TRBJ1-1; perhaps TRBD1 as D (5 bases). The length of the CDR3 is 17 residues. The V end was cut by 2 bases, the J end by 5 bases, with 21 bases between. From germline, CDR1 is MNHNS and CDR2 SASEGT.

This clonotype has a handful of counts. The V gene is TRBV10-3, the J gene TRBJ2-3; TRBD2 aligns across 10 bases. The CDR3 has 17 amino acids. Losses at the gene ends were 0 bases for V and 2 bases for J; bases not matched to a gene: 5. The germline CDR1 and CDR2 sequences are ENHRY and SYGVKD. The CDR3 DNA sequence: TGTGCCATCAGTGAGTCGTCCAGCGGGAGGGCCACAGATACGCAGTATTTT. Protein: CAISESSSGRATDTQYF.

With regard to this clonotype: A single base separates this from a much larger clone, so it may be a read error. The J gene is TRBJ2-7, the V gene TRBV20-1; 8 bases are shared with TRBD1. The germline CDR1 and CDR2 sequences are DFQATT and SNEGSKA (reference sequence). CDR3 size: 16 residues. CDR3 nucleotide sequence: TGCAGTGCTGGAGATTTGGCGGGACAGGCTTCCTACGAGCAGTACTTC. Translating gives CSAGDLAGQASYEQYF.

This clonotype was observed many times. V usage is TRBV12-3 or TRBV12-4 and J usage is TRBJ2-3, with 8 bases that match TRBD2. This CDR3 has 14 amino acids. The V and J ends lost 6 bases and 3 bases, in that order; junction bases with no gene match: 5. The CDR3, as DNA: TGTGCCAGCAGACCGGGGGGGGCGACAGATACGCAGTATTTT. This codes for CASRPGGATDTQYF.

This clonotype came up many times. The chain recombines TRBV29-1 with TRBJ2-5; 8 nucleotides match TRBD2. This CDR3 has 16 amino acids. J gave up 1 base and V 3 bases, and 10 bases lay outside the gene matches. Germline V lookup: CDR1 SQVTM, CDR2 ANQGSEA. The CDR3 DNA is TGCAGCGTTGAGTGGTTCGGGGGGGTGGCCCAAGAGACCCAGTACTTC. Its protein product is CSVEWFGGVAQETQYF.

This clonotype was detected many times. The CDR3 sequence: CASTPTGLGYEQYF. CDR3 DNA: TGTGCCAGCACCCCTACGGGACTAGGCTACGAGCAGTACTTC. This rearrangement joins TRBV27 to TRBJ2-7, with TRBD2 identical over 8 bases. V lost 7 bases to trimming and J lost 3 bases; unmatched junction nucleotides: 8. The CDR3 runs 14 residues. CDR1 MNHEY and CDR2 SMNVEV come from the germline V gene (reference sequence).

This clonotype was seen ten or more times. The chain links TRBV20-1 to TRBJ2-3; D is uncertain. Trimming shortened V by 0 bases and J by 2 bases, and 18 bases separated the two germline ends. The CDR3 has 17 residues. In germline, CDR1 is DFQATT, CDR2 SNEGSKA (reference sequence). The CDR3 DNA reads TGCAGTGCTAGAGATCTCGTCGCGGCGAGCTTCACAGATACGCAGTATTTT. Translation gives CSARDLVAASFTDTQYF.

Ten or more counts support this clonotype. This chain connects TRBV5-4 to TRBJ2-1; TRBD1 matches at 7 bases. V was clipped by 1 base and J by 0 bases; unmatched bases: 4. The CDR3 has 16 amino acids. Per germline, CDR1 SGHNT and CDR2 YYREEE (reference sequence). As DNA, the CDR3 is TGTGCCAGCAGCTTGAACCGGGACAGCTCCTACAATGAGCAGTTCTTC. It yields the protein CASSLNRDSSYNEQFF.

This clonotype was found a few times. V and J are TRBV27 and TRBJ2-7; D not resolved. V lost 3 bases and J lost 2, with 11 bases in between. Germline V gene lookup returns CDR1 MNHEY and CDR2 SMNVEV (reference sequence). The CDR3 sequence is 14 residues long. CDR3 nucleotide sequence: TGTGCCAGCAGTTTCAGCCCCGGACCCTACGAGCAGTACGTC. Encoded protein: CASSFSPGPYEQYV.

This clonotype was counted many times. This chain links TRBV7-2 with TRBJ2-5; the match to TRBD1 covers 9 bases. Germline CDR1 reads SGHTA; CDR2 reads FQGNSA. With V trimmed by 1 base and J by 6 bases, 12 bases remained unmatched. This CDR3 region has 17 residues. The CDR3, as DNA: TGTGCCAGCAGCTTAGGCCTTACAGGGGGCTTCGGGAAGACCCAGTACTTC. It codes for CASSLGLTGGFGKTQYF.

The CDR3 DNA is TGTGCCAGCAGCTTACCCCGCACTGAAGCTTTCTTT. Translating gives CASSLPRTEAFF. The chain employs TRBV7-9 and TRBJ1-1; D not resolved. V lost 2 bases, J lost 4 bases, and 5 bases lay in between. This CDR3 region has 12 residues. Germline-derived CDR1 and CDR2 are SEHNR and FQNEAQ (reference sequence).

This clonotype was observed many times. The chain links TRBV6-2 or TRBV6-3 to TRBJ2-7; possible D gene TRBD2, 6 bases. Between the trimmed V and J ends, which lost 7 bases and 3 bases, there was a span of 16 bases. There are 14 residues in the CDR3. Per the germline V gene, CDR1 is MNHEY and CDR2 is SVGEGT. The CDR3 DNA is TGTGCCAGCATTAAGACTAGGTCTGACTACGAGCAGTACTTC. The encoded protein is CASIKTRSDYEQYF.

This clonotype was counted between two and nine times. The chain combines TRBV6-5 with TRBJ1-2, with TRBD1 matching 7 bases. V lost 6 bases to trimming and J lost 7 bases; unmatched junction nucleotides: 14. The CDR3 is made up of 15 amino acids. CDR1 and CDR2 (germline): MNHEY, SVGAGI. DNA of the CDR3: TGTGCCAGCAGCCACCGACCGACAGGGACGGCTGGCTACACCTTC. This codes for CASSHRPTGTAGYTF.

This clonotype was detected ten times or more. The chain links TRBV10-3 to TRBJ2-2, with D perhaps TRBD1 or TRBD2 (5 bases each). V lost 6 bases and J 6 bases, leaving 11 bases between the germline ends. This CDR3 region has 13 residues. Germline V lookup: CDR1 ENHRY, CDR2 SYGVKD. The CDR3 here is CAIRARESGELFF. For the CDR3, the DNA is TGTGCCATCAGGGCCAGGGAGTCCGGGGAGCTGTTTTTT.

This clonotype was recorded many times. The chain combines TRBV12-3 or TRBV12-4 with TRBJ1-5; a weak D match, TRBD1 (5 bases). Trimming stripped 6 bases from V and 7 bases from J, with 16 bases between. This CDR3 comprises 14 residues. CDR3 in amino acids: CASSPKGPDQPQHF. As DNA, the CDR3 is TGTGCCAGCAGCCCGAAGGGACCTGACCAGCCCCAGCATTTT.

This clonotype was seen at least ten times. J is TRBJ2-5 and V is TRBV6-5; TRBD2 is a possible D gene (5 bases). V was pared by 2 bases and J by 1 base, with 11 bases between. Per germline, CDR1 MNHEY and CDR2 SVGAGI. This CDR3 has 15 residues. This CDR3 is CASSYLEGPQETQYF. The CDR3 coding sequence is TGTGCCAGCAGTTACCTAGAGGGTCCCCAAGAGACCCAGTACTTC.

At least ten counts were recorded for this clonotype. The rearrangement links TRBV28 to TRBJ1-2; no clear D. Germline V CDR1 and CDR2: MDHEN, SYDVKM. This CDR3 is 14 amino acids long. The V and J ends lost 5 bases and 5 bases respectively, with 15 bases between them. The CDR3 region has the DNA TGTGCCAGCAGTAATGGGAGACTGGGGTATGGCTACACCTTC. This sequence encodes CASSNGRLGYGYTF.

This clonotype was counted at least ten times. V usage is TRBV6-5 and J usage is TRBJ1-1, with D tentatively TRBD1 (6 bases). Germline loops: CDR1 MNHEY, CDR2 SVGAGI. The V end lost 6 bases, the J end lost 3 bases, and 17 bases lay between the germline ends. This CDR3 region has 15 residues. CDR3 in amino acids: CASRRWAGEDTEAFF. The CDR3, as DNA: TGTGCCAGCAGGCGTTGGGCAGGGGAAGACACTGAAGCTTTCTTT.